This TCR beta chain appears in the sequencing data of a study of OX40 agonist ivuxolimab in advanced cancers. V lost 3 bases and J lost 4, with 8 bases in between. This CDR3 is built from 13 residues. In germline, CDR1 is MGHRA, CDR2 YSYEKL. Assay used: immunoSEQ multiplex PCR; TCRdb lists only in-frame clones, some missing. The data contain about 12,000 clones, around 74% of them singletons. The chain employs TRBV4-1 and TRBJ2-3; D is ambiguous. The specimen comprised CD4+ or CD8+ T cells sorted from blood, sampled in a trial of the OX40 agonist ivuxolimab. The clonotype originates from an adult with an advanced solid tumor such as melanoma, head and neck, liver or kidney cancer. The CDR3 coding sequence is TGCGCCAGCAGCCAGGCCGTTCCAGATACGCAGTATTTT. As protein: CASSQAVPDTQYF.